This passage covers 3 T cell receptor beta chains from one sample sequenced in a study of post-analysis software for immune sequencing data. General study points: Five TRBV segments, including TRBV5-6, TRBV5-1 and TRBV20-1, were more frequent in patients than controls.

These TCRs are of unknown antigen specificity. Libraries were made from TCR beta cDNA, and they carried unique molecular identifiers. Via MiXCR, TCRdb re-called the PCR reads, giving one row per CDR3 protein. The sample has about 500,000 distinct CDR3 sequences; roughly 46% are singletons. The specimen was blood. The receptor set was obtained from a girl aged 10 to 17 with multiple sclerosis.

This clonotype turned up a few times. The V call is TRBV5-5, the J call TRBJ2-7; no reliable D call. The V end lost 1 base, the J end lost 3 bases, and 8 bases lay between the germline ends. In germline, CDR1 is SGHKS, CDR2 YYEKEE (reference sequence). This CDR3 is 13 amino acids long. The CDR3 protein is CASSLYRLYEQYF. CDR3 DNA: TGTGCCAGCAGCTTGTATAGGCTCTACGAGCAGTACTTC.

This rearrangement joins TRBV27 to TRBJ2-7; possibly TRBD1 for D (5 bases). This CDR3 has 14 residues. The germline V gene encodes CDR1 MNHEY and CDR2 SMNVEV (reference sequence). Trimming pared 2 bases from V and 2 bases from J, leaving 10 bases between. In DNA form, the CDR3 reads TGTGCCAGCAGTTTAACCAGGGATGCCTACGAGCAGTACTTC. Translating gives CASSLTRDAYEQYF.

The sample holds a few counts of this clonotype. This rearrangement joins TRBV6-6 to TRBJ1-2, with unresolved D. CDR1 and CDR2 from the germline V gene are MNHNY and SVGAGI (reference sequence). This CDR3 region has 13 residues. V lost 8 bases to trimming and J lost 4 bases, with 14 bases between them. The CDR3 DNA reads TGTGCCAGCGATCCGAGAACGGGCTATGGCTACACCTTC. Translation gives CASDPRTGYGYTF.